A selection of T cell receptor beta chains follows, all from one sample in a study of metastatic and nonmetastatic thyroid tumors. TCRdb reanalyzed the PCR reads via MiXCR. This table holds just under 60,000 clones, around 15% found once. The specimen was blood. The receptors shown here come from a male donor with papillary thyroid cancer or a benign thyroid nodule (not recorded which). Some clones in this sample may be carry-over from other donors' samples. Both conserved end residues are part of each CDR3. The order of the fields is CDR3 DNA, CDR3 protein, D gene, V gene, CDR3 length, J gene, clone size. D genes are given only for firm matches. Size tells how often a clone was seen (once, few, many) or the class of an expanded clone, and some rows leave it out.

DNA: TGTGCCACCAGTGATCCAGGGGTGTCAAATGAAAAACTGTTTTTT; CDR3: CATSDPGVSNEKLFF; D: -; V: TRBV24-1; length: 15; J: TRBJ1-4; size: many
DNA: TGTGCCAGCAGCCCCTCGTTGGGGCTTAACACCGGGGAGCTGTTTTTT; CDR3: CASSPSLGLNTGELFF; D: -; V: TRBV11-2; length: 16; J: TRBJ2-2; size: many
DNA: TGTGCCAGCAGCGCAGCCGGGACAGGCTATGGCTACACCTTC; CDR3: CASSAAGTGYGYTF; D: TRBD1; V: TRBV5-5; length: 14; J: TRBJ1-2; size: many
DNA: TGTGCCACCAGCAGAGTAGGGGGGGGGGTAGCCAAAAACATTCAGTACTTC; CDR3: CATSRVGGGVAKNIQYF; D: -; V: TRBV15; length: 17; J: TRBJ2-4; size: few
DNA: TGTGCCAGCAGCTGGGACAGTTGGTCAGCCCAGCATTTT; CDR3: CASSWDSWSAQHF; D: TRBD1; V: TRBV5-5; length: 13; J: TRBJ1-5; size: many
DNA: TGTGCCAGCATGGGAGGTCAGCGAGACAATGAGCAGTTCTTC; CDR3: CASMGGQRDNEQFF; D: -; V: TRBV2; length: 14; J: TRBJ2-1; size: many
DNA: TGCGCCAGCAGCCCTGGGACTAGCGGGAGGTCTGAGCAGTTCTTC; CDR3: CASSPGTSGRSEQFF; D: TRBD2; V: TRBV5-1; length: 15; J: TRBJ2-1; size: many
DNA: TGCGCCAGCAGCTTGTCCCTAGCGAGAGATAACAATGAGCAGTTCTTC; CDR3: CASSLSLARDNNEQFF; D: -; V: TRBV5-1; length: 16; J: TRBJ2-1; size: many
DNA: TGCAGTGCTAGTTATTGGGGCCGACTCTCTGGGGCCAACGTCCTGACTTTC; CDR3: CSASYWGRLSGANVLTF; D: -; V: TRBV20-1; length: 17; J: TRBJ2-6; size: many
DNA: TGTGCCAGCAGCTCAAGACGGGCAAAGACTGAAGCTTTCTTT; CDR3: CASSSRRAKTEAFF; D: -; V: TRBV11-2; length: 14; J: TRBJ1-1; size: many
DNA: TGTGCCATCAGTGACTCCCGAACGCAGGCTAGCACAGATACGCAGTATTTT; CDR3: CAISDSRTQASTDTQYF; D: -; V: TRBV10-3; length: 17; J: TRBJ2-3; size: many
DNA: TGTGCCAGCAGTTTAGGGACAGGCGACTATAATTCACCCCTCCACTTT; CDR3: CASSLGTGDYNSPLHF; D: TRBD1; V: TRBV27; length: 16; J: TRBJ1-6; size: many
DNA: TGTGCCAGCAGTTTGAGAGTTGGTGGGAGGACAGATACGCAGTATTTT; CDR3: CASSLRVGGRTDTQYF; D: -; V: TRBV12-3/TRBV12-4; length: 16; J: TRBJ2-3; size: many
DNA: TGTGCCAGCAGCTTAGAGGCGGGGCCCTCCTACGAGCAGTGCTTC; CDR3: CASSLEAGPSYEQCF; D: -; V: TRBV7-2; length: 15; J: TRBJ2-7; size: -
DNA: TGTGCCACCAGTGATTGGGCAGCGGGAGCCTACAATGAGCAGTTCTTC; CDR3: CATSDWAAGAYNEQFF; D: TRBD2; V: TRBV24-1; length: 16; J: TRBJ2-1; size: many
DNA: TGTGCCAGCGGACAGGGAAGCACAGATACGCAGTATTTT; CDR3: CASGQGSTDTQYF; D: TRBD1; V: TRBV5-6; length: 13; J: TRBJ2-3; size: few
DNA: TGTGCCAGCAGTCAGGACAGCTACAGGCAGTACTTC; CDR3: CASSQDSYRQYF; D: -; V: TRBV12-3/TRBV12-4; length: 12; J: TRBJ2-7; size: many
DNA: TGCAGCGTTGAAAGGGACTCCTACGAGCAGTACTTC; CDR3: CSVERDSYEQYF; D: -; V: TRBV29-1; length: 12; J: TRBJ2-7; size: many
DNA: TGCGCCAGCAGCTCAACATTAGCATTGGATGAGCAGTTCTTC; CDR3: CASSSTLALDEQFF; D: -; V: TRBV5-1; length: 14; J: TRBJ2-1; size: many
DNA: TGTGCCAGCAGCCCGACACTTGGCTACACCTTC; CDR3: CASSPTLGYTF; D: -; V: TRBV11-2; length: 11; J: TRBJ1-2; size: many
DNA: TGTGCCACCAGTGATTTCGGCGCATCGAGAGGTGAGCAGTTCTTC; CDR3: CATSDFGASRGEQFF; D: -; V: TRBV24-1; length: 15; J: TRBJ2-1; size: -
DNA: TGTGCCAGCAGCCCGGGACAGTCGTACGAGCAGTACTTC; CDR3: CASSPGQSYEQYF; D: TRBD1; V: TRBV3-1; length: 13; J: TRBJ2-7; size: many
DNA: TGTGCCAGCAGCCCTGCAGCCGTGGGGAACGAGCAGTACTTC; CDR3: CASSPAAVGNEQYF; D: -; V: TRBV28; length: 14; J: TRBJ2-7; size: few
DNA: TGCAGTGCTAGACAGGGAGATACTGAAGCTTTCTTT; CDR3: CSARQGDTEAFF; D: -; V: TRBV20-1; length: 12; J: TRBJ1-1; size: many
DNA: TGTGCCATCAGTGGGCAGGTTGAGGGGGCAGTTCATTTCGAGCAGTACTTC; CDR3: CAISGQVEGAVHFEQYF; D: TRBD1; V: TRBV10-3; length: 17; J: TRBJ2-7; size: -
DNA: TGTGCCAGCAGCCAGGGATGGGTAAGGAGGAGAGGAGAAAACATTCAGTACTTT; CDR3: CASSQGWVRRRGENIQYF; D: -; V: TRBV6-2/TRBV6-3; length: 18; J: TRBJ2-4; size: few
DNA: TGTGCCAGCAGCGTTGCGGACAGCGTTAACTATGGCTACACCTTC; CDR3: CASSVADSVNYGYTF; D: -; V: TRBV9; length: 15; J: TRBJ1-2; size: many
DNA: TGTGCCAGCAGTTTCGGGGGGGCCGGGACTGAAGCTTTCTTT; CDR3: CASSFGGAGTEAFF; D: -; V: TRBV27; length: 14; J: TRBJ1-1; size: many
DNA: TGTGCCAGCAGCCCTGGGGGTCCCTCCTACAATGAGCAGTTCTTC; CDR3: CASSPGGPSYNEQFF; D: -; V: TRBV3-1; length: 15; J: TRBJ2-1; size: many
DNA: TGTGCCAGCAGCTACTGGGGGACTGAGATGGCTTTCTTT; CDR3: CASSYWGTEMAFF; D: -; V: TRBV5-6; length: 13; J: TRBJ1-1; size: many
DNA: TGTGCCAGCAGCTCGGAGGAGGGAGGGCCGTTGGATGAGCAGTTCTTC; CDR3: CASSSEEGGPLDEQFF; D: TRBD2; V: TRBV5-4; length: 16; J: TRBJ2-1; size: -
DNA: TGCGCCAGCCAACGGGGGGGAAGCACTGAAGCTTTCTTT; CDR3: CASQRGGSTEAFF; D: -; V: TRBV4-1; length: 13; J: TRBJ1-1; size: many
DNA: TGTGCCAGCAGCTTCGAATCCTGGACTAGCGGGAGGTGGGGAGAGACCCAGTACTTC; CDR3: CASSFESWTSGRWGETQYF; D: TRBD2; V: TRBV3-1; length: 19; J: TRBJ2-5; size: -
DNA: TGTGCCAGCAGACCTGCCCCCCGGGCTGGAAACACCATATATTTT; CDR3: CASRPAPRAGNTIYF; D: -; V: TRBV28; length: 15; J: TRBJ1-3; size: many
DNA: TGCAGTGCTGGGGTTCCGACGGTGAACACTGAAGCTTTCTTT; CDR3: CSAGVPTVNTEAFF; D: -; V: TRBV20-1; length: 14; J: TRBJ1-1; size: many
DNA: TGTGCCAGCAGTTTGGGGGGGACGGAGCTGTTTTTT; CDR3: CASSLGGTELFF; D: TRBD2; V: TRBV6-1; length: 12; J: TRBJ2-2; size: many
DNA: TGTGCCAGCAGCCCCCCCGGCGGACTAGCGGGCGTGTCGGGGGAGACCCAGTACTTC; CDR3: CASSPPGGLAGVSGETQYF; D: TRBD2; V: TRBV13; length: 19; J: TRBJ2-5; size: many
DNA: TGTGCCAGCAGCGTCGGGGGGGCGGGCACCGGGGAGCTGTTTTTT; CDR3: CASSVGGAGTGELFF; D: TRBD2; V: TRBV9; length: 15; J: TRBJ2-2; size: many
DNA: TGTGCCAGCAGCTCACAGGGGGGGAGTGAAAAACTGTTTTTT; CDR3: CASSSQGGSEKLFF; D: TRBD1; V: TRBV7-9; length: 14; J: TRBJ1-4; size: many
DNA: TGTGCCAGCAGCCCACACGGGGGGCTGGATCAGCCCCAGCATTTT; CDR3: CASSPHGGLDQPQHF; D: -; V: TRBV7-2; length: 15; J: TRBJ1-5; size: many
DNA: TGTGCCACCGGGGGCCTTAATATGAACACTGAAGCTTTCTTT; CDR3: CATGGLNMNTEAFF; D: -; V: TRBV6-1; length: 14; J: TRBJ1-1; size: many
DNA: TGTGCCAGCAGCTTGCGGGACTACTGGGCGGAAGCCCAGTACTTC; CDR3: CASSLRDYWAEAQYF; D: TRBD2; V: TRBV5-6; length: 15; J: TRBJ2-5; size: many
DNA: TGTGCCAGTAGTAACGGGGGGCCTTACAATGAGCAGTTCTTC; CDR3: CASSNGGPYNEQFF; D: -; V: TRBV19; length: 14; J: TRBJ2-1; size: many
DNA: TGTGCCAGCAGCTTGGAGGGTTTCTATGGCTACACCTTC; CDR3: CASSLEGFYGYTF; D: -; V: TRBV7-3; length: 13; J: TRBJ1-2; size: many
DNA: TGTGCCACCAGTGCAGTGATAGCCGGCACAGATACGCAGTATTTT; CDR3: CATSAVIAGTDTQYF; D: -; V: TRBV24-1; length: 15; J: TRBJ2-3; size: many
DNA: TGTGCCAGCAGTGAAGCAGAGGAGGGTAAACGGTTCTTC; CDR3: CASSEAEEGKRFF; D: -; V: TRBV6-1; length: 13; J: TRBJ2-1; size: many
DNA: TGTGCCAGCAGTTTGGGGACAGGGGAGACCCAGTACTTC; CDR3: CASSLGTGETQYF; D: TRBD1; V: TRBV12-3/TRBV12-4; length: 13; J: TRBJ2-5; size: many
DNA: TGTGCCAGCAGAGGAACAGGAATTGCAACTAATGAAAAACTGTTTTTT; CDR3: CASRGTGIATNEKLFF; D: -; V: TRBV12-3/TRBV12-4; length: 16; J: TRBJ1-4; size: many
DNA: TGTGCCAGCAGCGTAGTTGGACAGACAGATACGCAGTATTTT; CDR3: CASSVVGQTDTQYF; D: -; V: TRBV9; length: 14; J: TRBJ2-3; size: many
DNA: TGTGCCAGCAGTTATTCGGCCGAAGGGATACAAGAGACCAAGGACTTC; CDR3: CASSYSAEGIQETKDF; D: -; V: TRBV6-2/TRBV6-3; length: 16; J: TRBJ2-5; size: few
DNA: TGCAGCGTTGGGCCCAGATTGAACACTGAAGCTTTCTTT; CDR3: CSVGPRLNTEAFF; D: -; V: TRBV29-1; length: 13; J: TRBJ1-1; size: many
DNA: TGTGCCAGCAGCTTAGATAGCTGGAGCTTGACCGGGGAGCTGTTTTTT; CDR3: CASSLDSWSLTGELFF; D: -; V: TRBV7-6; length: 16; J: TRBJ2-2; size: -
DNA: TGTGCCAGCTCACCAGTGGCAGCCACTATTCAGTACTTC; CDR3: CASSPVAATIQYF; D: -; V: TRBV18; length: 13; J: TRBJ2-4; size: many